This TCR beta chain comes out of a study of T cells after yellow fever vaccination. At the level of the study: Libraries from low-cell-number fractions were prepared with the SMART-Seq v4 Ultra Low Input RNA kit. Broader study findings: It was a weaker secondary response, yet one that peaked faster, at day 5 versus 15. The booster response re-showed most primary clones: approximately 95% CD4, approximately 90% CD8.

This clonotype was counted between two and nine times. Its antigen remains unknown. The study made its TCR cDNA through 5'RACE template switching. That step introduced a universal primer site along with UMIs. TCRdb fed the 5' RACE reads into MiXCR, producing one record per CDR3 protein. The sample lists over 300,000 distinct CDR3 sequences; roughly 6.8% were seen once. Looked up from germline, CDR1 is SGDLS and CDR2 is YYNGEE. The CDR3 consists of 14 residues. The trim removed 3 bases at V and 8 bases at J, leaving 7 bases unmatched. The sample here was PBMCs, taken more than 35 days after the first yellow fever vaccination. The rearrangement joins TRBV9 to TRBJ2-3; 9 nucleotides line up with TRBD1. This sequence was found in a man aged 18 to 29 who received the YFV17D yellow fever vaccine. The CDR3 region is CASSEGTGIGTQYF. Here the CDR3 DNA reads TGTGCCAGCAGCGAAGGGACAGGGATAGGTACGCAGTATTTT.